This T cell receptor beta chain was documented in a study of T cells in Graves' hyperthyroidism and ophthalmopathy. Overall study results and limits: Ophthalmopathy prediction by the model preceded onset by a median approximately 6.1 months. Ophthalmopathy stood apart from stable hyperthyroidism in a 13 V-J model.

This clonotype has ten or more counts. Its target is unknown. RNA transcripts provided the source from which TCR beta CDR3 regions were amplified. A first-round RT-PCR of the TCR CDR3 used the HTBI primer set. One entry per CDR3 protein, called by TCRdb with MiXCR from the multiplex PCR reads. The profile shows fewer than 400,000 distinct CDR3 sequences, less than 20% of them singletons. Uncontrolled infection, other autoimmune disease, pregnancy and lactation each barred patients from inclusion. In making diagnoses, clinical symptoms, serum thyroxine and TRAb, thyroid ultrasound and orbital computed tomography were all used. In germline, CDR1 is MDHEN, CDR2 SYDVKM. Between the trimmed V and J ends, which lost 3 bases and 6 bases, there was a span of 15 bases. The CDR3 contains 15 residues.

V usage is TRBV28 and J usage is TRBJ2-1, with D tentatively TRBD2 (6 bases). This receptor was obtained from a woman aged 18-30 years with Graves' hyperthyroidism that later progressed to Graves' ophthalmopathy. Sequenced sample: blood. CDR3 DNA sequence: TGTGCCAGCAGTTTCACGCGGACTAATCGCAATGAGCAGTTCTTC. Translating gives CASSFTRTNRNEQFF. Together with reference TRBV28 and TRBJ2-1, the CDR3 gives the full variable domain: DVKVTQSSRYLVKRTGEKVFLECVQDMDHENMFWYRQDPGLGLRLIYFSYDVKMKEKGDIPEGYSVSREKKERFSLILESASTNQTSMYLCASSFTRTNRNEQFFGPGTRLTVL.